These 6 T cell receptor beta chains were all obtained from the same sample, sequenced in a study of cytomegalovirus exposure and HLA in healthy donors. Researchers ran the PCR with 60 Vbeta and 13 Jbeta primers. Sequencing was performed with immunoSEQ multiplex PCR; in TCRdb, only in-frame clones are kept and a portion is missing. The table lists some 160,000 clones, about 78% of them singletons. Material: PBMCs. The receptors stem from a man aged 60 to 69 in good health and CMV-seronegative.

The rearrangement links TRBV28 to TRBJ2-5; D is unclear. The V and J ends lost 2 bases and 5 bases respectively, with 9 bases between them. The CDR3 sequence is 13 residues long. Per germline, CDR1 MDHEN and CDR2 SYDVKM. This chain's CDR3 is CASSLPLPETQYF. CDR3 bases: TGTGCCAGCAGTTTACCCCTCCCGGAGACCCAGTACTTC.

The rearrangement uses TRBV11-1 and TRBJ2-7; TRBD2 might be the D (6 bases). This CDR3 is 16 amino acids long. The germline gives CDR1 SGHAT, CDR2 FQDESV (reference sequence). The germline V and J ends were trimmed by 1 base and 2 bases, with 15 bases remaining between them. CDR3 loop: CASSLGRGIATYEQYF. The CDR3 DNA reads TGTGCCAGCAGCTTAGGCCGGGGGATCGCCACCTACGAGCAGTACTTC.

This sequence joins TRBV7-9 and TRBJ1-1; D is uncertain. CDR1 and CDR2 (germline): SEHNR, FQNEAQ (reference sequence). The CDR3 contains 12 residues. Trimming took off 5 bases at V and 0 bases at J, with 4 bases between the two ends. DNA for the CDR3: TGTGCCAGCAGCCTTCTGAACACTGAAGCTTTCTTT. It encodes CASSLLNTEAFF.

The genes are TRBV14 and TRBJ1-1, with TRBD1 identical over 8 bases. Germline V gene lookup returns CDR1 SGHDN and CDR2 FVKESK. This CDR3 comprises 16 residues. Trimming removed 0 bases from V and 3 bases from J; junction bases left unmatched: 6. The CDR3 protein is CASSQDPDRGYTEAFF. As DNA, the CDR3 is TGTGCCAGCAGCCAAGATCCCGACAGGGGATACACTGAAGCTTTCTTT.

The chain links TRBV28 to TRBJ2-7; D gene unclear. Trimming took off 7 bases at V and 0 bases at J, with 10 bases between the two ends. Germline V lookup: CDR1 MDHEN, CDR2 SYDVKM. This CDR3 region has 13 residues. CDR3 sequence: CASIDDNSYEQYF. CDR3 nucleotide sequence: TGTGCCAGCATTGACGACAACTCCTACGAGCAGTACTTC.

In regard to this clone: An end of the junction does not agree with germline; a read error may underlie this. The chain couples TRBV7-7 to TRBJ2-5; 7 bases match TRBD2. This CDR3 has 14 amino acids. Looked up from germline, CDR1 is SSHAT and CDR2 is FNYEAQ (reference sequence). The CDR3 protein is CASSIGEGGRAQYF. CDR3 DNA: TGTGCTAGCAGCATCGGGGAGGGAGGTAGGGCCCAGTACTTC.